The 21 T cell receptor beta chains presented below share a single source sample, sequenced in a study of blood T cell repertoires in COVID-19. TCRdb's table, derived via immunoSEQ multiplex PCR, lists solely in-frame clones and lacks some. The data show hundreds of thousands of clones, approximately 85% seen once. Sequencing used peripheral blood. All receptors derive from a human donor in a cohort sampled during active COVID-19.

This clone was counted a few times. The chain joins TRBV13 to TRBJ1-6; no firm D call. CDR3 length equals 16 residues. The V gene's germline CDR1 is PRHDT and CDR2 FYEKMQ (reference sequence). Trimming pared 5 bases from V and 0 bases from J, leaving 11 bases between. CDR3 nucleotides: TGTGCCAGCAGCGCCCCTTCGAGCTCCTATAATTCACCCCTCCACTTT. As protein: CASSAPSSSYNSPLHF.

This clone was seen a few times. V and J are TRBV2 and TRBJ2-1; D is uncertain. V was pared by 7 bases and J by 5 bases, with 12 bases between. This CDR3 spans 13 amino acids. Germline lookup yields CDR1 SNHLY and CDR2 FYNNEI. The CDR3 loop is CASKFTANNEQFF. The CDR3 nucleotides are TGTGCCAGCAAATTCACAGCTAACAATGAGCAGTTCTTC. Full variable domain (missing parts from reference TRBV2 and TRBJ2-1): EPEVTQTPSHQVTQMGQEVILRCVPISNHLYFYWYRQILGQKVEFLVSFYNNEISEKSEIFDDQFSVERPDGSNFTLKIRSTKLEDSAMYFCASKFTANNEQFFGPGTRLTVL.

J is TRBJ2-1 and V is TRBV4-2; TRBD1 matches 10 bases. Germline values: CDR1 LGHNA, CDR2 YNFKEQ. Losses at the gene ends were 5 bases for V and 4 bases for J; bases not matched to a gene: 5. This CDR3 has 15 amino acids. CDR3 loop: CASSFRDRGYNEQFF. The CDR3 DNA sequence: TGTGCCAGCAGCTTCCGGGACAGGGGATACAATGAGCAGTTCTTC.

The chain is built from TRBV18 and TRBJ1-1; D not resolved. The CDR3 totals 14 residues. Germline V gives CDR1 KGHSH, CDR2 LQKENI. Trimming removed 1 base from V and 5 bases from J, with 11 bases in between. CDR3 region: CASSPQFEGTEAFF. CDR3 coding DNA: TGTGCCAGCTCACCACAATTTGAGGGTACTGAAGCTTTCTTT.

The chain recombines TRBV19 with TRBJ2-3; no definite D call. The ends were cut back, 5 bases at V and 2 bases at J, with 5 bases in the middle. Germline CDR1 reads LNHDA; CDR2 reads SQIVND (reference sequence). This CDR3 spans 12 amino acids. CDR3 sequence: CASSSVTDTQYF. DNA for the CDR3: TGTGCCAGTAGTTCGGTCACAGATACGCAGTATTTT.

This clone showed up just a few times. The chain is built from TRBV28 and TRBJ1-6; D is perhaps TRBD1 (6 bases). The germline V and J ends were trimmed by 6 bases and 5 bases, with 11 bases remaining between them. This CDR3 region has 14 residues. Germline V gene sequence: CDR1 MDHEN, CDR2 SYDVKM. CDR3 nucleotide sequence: TGTGCCAGCAGCCAGGGGTTCAATAATTCACCCCTCCACTTT. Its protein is CASSQGFNNSPLHF.

The CDR3, as DNA: TGTGCCAGCAGTTCCCACCGCCGCCGCGGGGGGCCGTTCTATGGCTACACCTTC. Protein sequence: CASSSHRRRGGPFYGYTF. The rearrangement uses TRBV25-1 and TRBJ1-2, with D possibly matching TRBD1 (6 bases). The V end lost 5 bases, the J end lost 4 bases, and 26 bases lay between the germline ends. CDR1 is MGHDK and CDR2 is SYGVNS in the germline V gene. This CDR3 has 18 amino acids.

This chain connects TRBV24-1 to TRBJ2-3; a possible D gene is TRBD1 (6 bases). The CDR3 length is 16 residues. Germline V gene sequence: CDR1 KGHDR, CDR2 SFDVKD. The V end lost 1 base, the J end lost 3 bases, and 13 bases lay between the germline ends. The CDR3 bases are TGTGCCACCAGTGATTTCGACACAGGGCGAACAGATACGCAGTATTTT. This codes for CATSDFDTGRTDTQYF.

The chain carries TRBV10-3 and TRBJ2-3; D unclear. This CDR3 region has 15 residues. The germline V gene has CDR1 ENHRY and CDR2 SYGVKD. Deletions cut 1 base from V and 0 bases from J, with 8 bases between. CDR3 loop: CAISEWRSSTDTQYF. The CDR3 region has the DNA TGTGCCATCAGTGAGTGGCGGTCTAGCACAGATACGCAGTATTTT.

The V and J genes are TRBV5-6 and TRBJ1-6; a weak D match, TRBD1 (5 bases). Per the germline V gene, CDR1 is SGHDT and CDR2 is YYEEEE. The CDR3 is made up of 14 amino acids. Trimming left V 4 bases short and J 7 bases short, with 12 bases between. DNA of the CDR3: TGTGCCAGCAGCCCAGGGCTCTCGAATTCACCCCTCCACTTT. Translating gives CASSPGLSNSPLHF. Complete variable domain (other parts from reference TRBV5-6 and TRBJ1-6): DAGVTQSPTHLIKTRGQQVTLRCSPKSGHDTVSWYQQALGQGPQFIFQYYEEEERQRGNFPDRFSGHQFPNYSSELNVNALLLGDSALYLCASSPGLSNSPLHFGNGTRLTVT.

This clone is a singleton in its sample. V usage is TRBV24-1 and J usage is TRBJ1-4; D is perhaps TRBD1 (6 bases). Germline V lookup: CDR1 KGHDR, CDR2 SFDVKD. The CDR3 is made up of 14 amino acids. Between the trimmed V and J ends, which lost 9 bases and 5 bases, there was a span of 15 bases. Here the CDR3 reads CATSWTVPNEKLFF. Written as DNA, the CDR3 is TGTGCCACCTCGTGGACAGTCCCAAATGAAAAACTGTTTTTT.

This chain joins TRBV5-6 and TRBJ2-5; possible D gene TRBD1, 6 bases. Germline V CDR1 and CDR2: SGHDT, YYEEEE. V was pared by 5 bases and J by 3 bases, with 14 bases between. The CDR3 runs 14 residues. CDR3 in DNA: TGTGCCAGCAGGATGAGACAGGATGAAGAGACCCAGTACTTC. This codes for CASRMRQDEETQYF.

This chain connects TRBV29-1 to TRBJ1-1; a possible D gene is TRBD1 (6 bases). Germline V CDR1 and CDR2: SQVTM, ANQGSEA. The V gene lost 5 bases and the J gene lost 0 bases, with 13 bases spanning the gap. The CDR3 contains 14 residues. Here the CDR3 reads CSVTLGHLNTEAFF. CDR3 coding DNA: TGCAGCGTTACACTGGGACACCTGAACACTGAAGCTTTCTTT.

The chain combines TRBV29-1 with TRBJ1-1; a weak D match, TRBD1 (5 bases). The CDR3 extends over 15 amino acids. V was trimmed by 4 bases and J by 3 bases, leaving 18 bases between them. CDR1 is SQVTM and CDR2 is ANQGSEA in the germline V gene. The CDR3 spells CSVGRGALMDTEAFF. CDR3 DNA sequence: TGCAGCGTTGGACGTGGGGCTTTAATGGACACTGAAGCTTTCTTT.

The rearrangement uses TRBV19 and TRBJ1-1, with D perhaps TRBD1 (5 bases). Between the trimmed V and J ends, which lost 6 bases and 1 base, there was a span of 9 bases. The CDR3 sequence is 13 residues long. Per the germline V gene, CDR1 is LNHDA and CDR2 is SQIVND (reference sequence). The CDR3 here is CASRRQKNTEAFF. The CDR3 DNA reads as TGTGCCAGTAGGAGACAGAAGAACACTGAAGCTTTCTTT.

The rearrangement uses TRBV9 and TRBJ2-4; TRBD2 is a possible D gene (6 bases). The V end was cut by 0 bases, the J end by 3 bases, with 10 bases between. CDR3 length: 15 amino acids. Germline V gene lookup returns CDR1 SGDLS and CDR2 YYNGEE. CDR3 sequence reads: CASSVDLGGKNIQYF. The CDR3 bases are TGTGCCAGCAGCGTAGATCTGGGGGGCAAAAACATTCAGTACTTC.

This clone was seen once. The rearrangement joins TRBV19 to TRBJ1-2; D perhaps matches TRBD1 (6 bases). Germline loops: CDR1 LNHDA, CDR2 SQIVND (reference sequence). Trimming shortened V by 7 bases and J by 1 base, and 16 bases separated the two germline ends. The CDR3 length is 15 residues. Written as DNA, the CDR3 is TGTGCCAGTAAGTCGGACAGAAGACGTAACTATGGCTACACCTTC. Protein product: CASKSDRRRNYGYTF.

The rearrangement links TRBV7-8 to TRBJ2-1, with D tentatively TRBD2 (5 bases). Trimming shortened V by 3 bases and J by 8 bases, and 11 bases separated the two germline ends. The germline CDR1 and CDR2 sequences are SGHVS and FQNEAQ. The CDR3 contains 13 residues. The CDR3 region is CASSFRGDDEQFF. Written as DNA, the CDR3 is TGTGCCAGCAGCTTCCGGGGAGACGATGAGCAGTTCTTC. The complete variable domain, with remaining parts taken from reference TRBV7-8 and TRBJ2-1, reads GAGVSQSPRYKVAKRGQDVALRCDPISGHVSLFWYQQALGQGPEFLTYFQNEAQLDKSGLPSDRFFAERPEGSVSTLKIQRTQQEDSAVYLCASSFRGDDEQFFGPGTRLTVL.

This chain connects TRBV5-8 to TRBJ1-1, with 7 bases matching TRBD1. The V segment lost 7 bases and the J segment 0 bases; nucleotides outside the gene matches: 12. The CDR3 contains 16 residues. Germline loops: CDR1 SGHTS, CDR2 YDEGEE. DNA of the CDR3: TGTGCCAGCGTATACCGGGACAGCGACATGAACACTGAAGCTTTCTTT. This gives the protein CASVYRDSDMNTEAFF.

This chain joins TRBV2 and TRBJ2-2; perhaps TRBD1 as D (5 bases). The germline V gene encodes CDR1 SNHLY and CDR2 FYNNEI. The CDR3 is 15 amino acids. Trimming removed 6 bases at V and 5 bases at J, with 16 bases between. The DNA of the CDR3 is TGTGCCAGCAGCAGGGAAAAAGGGCGAACCGGGGAGCTGTTTTTT. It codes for CASSREKGRTGELFF. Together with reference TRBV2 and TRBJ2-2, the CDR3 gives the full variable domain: EPEVTQTPSHQVTQMGQEVILRCVPISNHLYFYWYRQILGQKVEFLVSFYNNEISEKSEIFDDQFSVERPDGSNFTLKIRSTKLEDSAMYFCASSREKGRTGELFFGEGSRLTVL.

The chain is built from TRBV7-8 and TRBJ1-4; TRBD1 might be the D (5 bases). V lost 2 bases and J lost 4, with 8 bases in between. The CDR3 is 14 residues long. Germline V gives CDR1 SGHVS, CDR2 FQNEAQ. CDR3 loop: CASSLKGFNEKLFF. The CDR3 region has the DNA TGTGCCAGCAGCTTAAAGGGGTTTAATGAAAAACTGTTTTTT.